This T cell receptor (beta chain) was sequenced during a study of cytomegalovirus exposure and HLA in healthy donors. These donors counted as nominally healthy when sampled, but unrecorded immune exposures were likely. Regarding the study as a whole: The classifier was said to identify cytomegalovirus status with high specificity and sensitivity. Reportedly, fewer N-insertions than the approximately 700-donor mean appeared in an Asian-associated ancestry cluster in a later analysis. Later on, analysis showed that most CMV-associated TCR beta chains appeared to be HLA-restricted.

With 60 Vbeta and 13 Jbeta primers, the PCR was carried out. The table came from immunoSEQ multiplex PCR; TCRdb's copy has only in-frame clones and leaves some out. The sample lists around 200,000 clones; around three quarters were seen once. About this clone itself: The antigen is unknown.

Sequences were obtained from PBMCs. The source of this sequence is a man aged 35 to 55 in good health and CMV-seronegative.

CDR3 sequence reads: CASSQEGSGRDNEQFF. As DNA, the CDR3 is TGTGCCAGCAGCCAAGAGGGTAGCGGGAGAGACAATGAGCAGTTCTTC. The chain couples TRBV4-2 to TRBJ2-1, with TRBD2 identical over 9 bases. The germline gives CDR1 LGHNA, CDR2 YNFKEQ. There are 16 residues in the CDR3. The V segment lost 0 bases and the J segment 5 bases; nucleotides outside the gene matches: 5.